The TCR beta chain under discussion was sequenced for a study of a mutant IDH1 vaccine in newly diagnosed glioma (dated by TCRdb to the early 2020s). As for the study more broadly: Vaccination began 4-6 weeks after radiotherapy alone, or alongside temozolomide cycles in the chemotherapy-containing groups. Before enrollment, most patients had been given radiochemotherapy with temozolomide as standard therapy, while the rest had received either radiotherapy alone or temozolomide alone. Peripheral blood was collected at six visits: V03 (baseline), V05, V07, V10, V12 and V13. The week-35 safety follow-up was designated visit V12, and the week-47 end of study was designated visit V13. Of the approximately 30 treated patients, 62.5% were male and approximately 40% were female, and the mean age was approximately 37 years. For exploratory analyses, longitudinal TCRB deep sequencing was carried out in roughly 23 treated patients wherever samples were available. The study at large found these results: Selection of PBMC samples for TCRB deep sequencing was based on availability. Pseudoprogression appeared unrelated to alterations in the top peripheral T cell clonotypes detected by TCRB sequencing. Immune responses induced by the vaccine were seen in more than 85% of patients across multiple MHC alleles. The authors stated that sample limitations prevented analyses of patient blood samples from being reproduced.

The time point label on this specimen signifies: week 47, end of study. A 20-mer mutant IDH1 peptide at 300 micrograms in Montanide made up each vaccine dose, which was injected subcutaneously together with topical imiquimod. Across visits V03 through V10, patients got a total of eight vaccinations, given in weeks 1, 3, 5, 7, 11, 15, 19 and 23. Donors had newly diagnosed WHO grade 3 or 4 IDH1-mutant astrocytomas with loss of nuclear ATRX. The samples were drawn from NOA16, a multicentre, single-arm, open-label phase I trial in Germany that tested a mutant IDH1 peptide vaccine in humans for the first time. Genomic DNA for TCRB sequencing was extracted from EDTA blood using the DNeasy Blood and Tissue Kit. Details on this clone: This receptor's antigen is unknown. No much larger clone exists at a distance of one base, and base qualities are not known.

Reading the germline V gene gives CDR1 SQVTM and CDR2 ANQGSEA. Reading from cysteine to phenylalanine, the CDR3 counts 14 amino acids. The sequence is cut down to CDR3 DNA, 42 bases in frame from base 1. V and J lose 3 bases and 4 bases, and a span of 15 bases separates them. The library relied on the immunoSEQ multiplex PCR assay. Rearranged TCR beta chain sequences were amplified with the hsTCRB Kit following the manufacturer's protocol. Sequencing of TCRB libraries was carried out on an Illumina MiSeq. The authors' analysis ran thus. The kit vendor's proprietary platform handled demultiplexing, trimming and gene mapping. The source is immuneACCESS, and TCRdb retained only in-frame sequences with V and J called. Part of the clones is not carried over; for the studies checked, unresolved V genes explain less than half of this, and the remainder is unexplained. V and J calls and clone size follow that table, whereas D and trimming were derived from the DNA. The sample table records about 54,000 clones; over 80% of these occur just once. 3% to 4% of the sample comes from the top ten.

Here the sequenced sample was PBMCs, taken from a glioma patient whose treatment included an IDH1 peptide vaccine. The V and J segments used are TRBV29-1 and TRBJ2-5, with TRBD2 perhaps the D gene, on 6 matching bases. This clonotype was obtained from a woman between 45 and 65 years old with glioma. The CDR3 here reads CSVDKIGTGETQYF. In nucleotides, the sequence is TGCAGCGTTGACAAAATTGGGACTGGAGAGACCCAGTACTTC.